The clone carrying this T cell receptor (beta chain) has only a few counts. The sample comes from a study of human T cells and chemical hapten exposure. Time point: patch test 1, 2 weeks after DPC sensitization. Treatment here: therapeutic diphenylcyclopropenone sensitization with weekly scalp DPC. Blood draws preceded each patch test application. The V end was cut by 3 bases, the J end by 11 bases, with 11 bases between. This CDR3 comprises 12 residues. TCRdb itself ran the RACE reads through MiXCR, one entry per CDR3 protein. The profile covers about 70,000 distinct CDR3 sequences, with around 9.5% appearing a single time and 3.3% taken by the ten largest.

The source is a woman in her thirties or forties with alopecia areata. Some clones in this sample may be carry-over from other donors' samples. The sample was whole blood, taken in connection with sensitization to the hapten diphenylcyclopropenone (DPC). The chain combines TRBV12-3 or TRBV12-4 with TRBJ1-5, with unresolved D. CDR3 protein: CASSFYLSAQHF. CDR3 sequence (DNA): TGTGCCAGCAGTTTTTATCTGTCCGCCCAGCATTTT.